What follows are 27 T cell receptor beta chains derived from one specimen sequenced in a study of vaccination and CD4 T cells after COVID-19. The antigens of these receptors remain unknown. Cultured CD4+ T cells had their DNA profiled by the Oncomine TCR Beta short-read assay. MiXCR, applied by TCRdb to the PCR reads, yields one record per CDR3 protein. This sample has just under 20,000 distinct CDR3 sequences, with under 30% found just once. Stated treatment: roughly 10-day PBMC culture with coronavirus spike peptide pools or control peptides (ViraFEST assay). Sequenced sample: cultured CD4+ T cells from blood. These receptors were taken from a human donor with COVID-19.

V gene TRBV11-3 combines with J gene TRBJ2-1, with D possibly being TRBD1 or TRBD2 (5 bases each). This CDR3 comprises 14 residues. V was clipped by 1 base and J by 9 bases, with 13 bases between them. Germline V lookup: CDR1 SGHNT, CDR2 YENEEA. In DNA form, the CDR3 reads TGTGCCAGCAGCTTAGCCGTTAGGGGACGTGAGCAGTTCTTC. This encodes CASSLAVRGREQFF.

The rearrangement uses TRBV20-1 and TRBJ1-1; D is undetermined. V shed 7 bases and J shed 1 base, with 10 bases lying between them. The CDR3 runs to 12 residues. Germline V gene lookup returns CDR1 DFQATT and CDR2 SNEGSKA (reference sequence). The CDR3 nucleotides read TGCAGTGTCGCAATGAAGAACACTGAAGCTTTCTTT. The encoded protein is CSVAMKNTEAFF.

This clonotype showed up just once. CDR3 nucleotides: TGTGCCAGTAGTAGTGGCAGCCTTAATGAAAAACTGTTTTTT. It codes for CASSSGSLNEKLFF. The chain uses TRBV19 and TRBJ1-4; no firm D call. Trimming removed 4 bases at V and 4 bases at J, with 10 bases between. This CDR3 is built from 14 residues. Germline CDR1 reads LNHDA; CDR2 reads SQIVND (reference sequence).

CDR3 region: CSVTRGVAANTGELFF. Here the CDR3 DNA reads TGCAGCGTTACCAGGGGGGTAGCGGCGAACACCGGGGAGCTGTTTTTT. V usage is TRBV29-1 and J usage is TRBJ2-2, with D possibly matching TRBD1 (7 bases). Germline V gives CDR1 SQVTM, CDR2 ANQGSEA. With 5 bases removed from V and 0 bases from J, the gap between germline ends came to 16 bases. CDR3 size: 16 residues.

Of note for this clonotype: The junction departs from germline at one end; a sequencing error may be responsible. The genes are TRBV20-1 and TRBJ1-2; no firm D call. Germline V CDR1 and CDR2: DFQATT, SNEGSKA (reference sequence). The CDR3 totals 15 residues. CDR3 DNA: TGCAGTGCTGGAGATGTGAAGGGCCCAGTCTACGGCTACACCTTC. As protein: CSAGDVKGPVYGYTF.

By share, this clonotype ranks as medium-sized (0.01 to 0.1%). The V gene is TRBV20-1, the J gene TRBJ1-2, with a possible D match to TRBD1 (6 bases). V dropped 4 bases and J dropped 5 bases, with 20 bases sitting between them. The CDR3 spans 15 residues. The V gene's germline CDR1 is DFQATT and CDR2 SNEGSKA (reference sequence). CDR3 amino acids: CSANSPGGIVYGYTF. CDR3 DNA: TGCAGTGCTAACTCCCCCGGGGGCATTGTGTATGGCTACACCTTC.

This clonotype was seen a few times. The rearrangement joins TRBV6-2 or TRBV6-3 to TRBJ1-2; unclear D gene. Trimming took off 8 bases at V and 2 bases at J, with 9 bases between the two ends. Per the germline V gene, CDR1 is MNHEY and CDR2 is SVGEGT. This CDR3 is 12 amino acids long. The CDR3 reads CASSAVNYGYTF. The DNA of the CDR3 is TGTGCCAGCTCCGCCGTAAACTATGGCTACACCTTC.

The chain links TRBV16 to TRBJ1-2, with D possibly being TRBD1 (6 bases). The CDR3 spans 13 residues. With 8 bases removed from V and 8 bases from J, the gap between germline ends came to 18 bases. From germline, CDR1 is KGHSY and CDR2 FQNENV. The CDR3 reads CASDLIVGGGYTF. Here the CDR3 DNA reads TGTGCCAGCGACCTCATAGTGGGGGGCGGCTACACCTTC.

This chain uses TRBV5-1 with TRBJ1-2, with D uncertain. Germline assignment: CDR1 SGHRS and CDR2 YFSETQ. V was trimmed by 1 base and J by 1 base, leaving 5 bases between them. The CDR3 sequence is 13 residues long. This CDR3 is CASSLTDNYGYTF. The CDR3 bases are TGCGCCAGCAGCTTGACAGATAACTATGGCTACACCTTC.

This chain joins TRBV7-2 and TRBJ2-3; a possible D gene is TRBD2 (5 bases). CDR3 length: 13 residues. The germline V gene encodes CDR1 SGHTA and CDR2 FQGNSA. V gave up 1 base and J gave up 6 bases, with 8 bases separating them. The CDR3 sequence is CASSLGGPDTQYF. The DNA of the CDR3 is TGTGCCAGCAGCTTAGGCGGGCCTGATACGCAGTATTTT. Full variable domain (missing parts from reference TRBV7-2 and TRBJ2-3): GAGVSQSPSNKVTEKGKDVELRCDPISGHTALYWYRQSLGQGLEFLIYFQGNSAPDKSGLPSDRFSAERTGGSVSTLTIQRTQQEDSAVYLCASSLGGPDTQYFGPGTRLTVL.

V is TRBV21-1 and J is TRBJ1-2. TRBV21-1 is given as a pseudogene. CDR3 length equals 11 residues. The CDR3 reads CASSKAYGYTF. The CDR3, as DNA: TGTGCCAGCAGCAAAGCCTATGGCTACACCTTC.

Written as DNA, the CDR3 is TGTGCCAGCAGCCTTGGCTCTGGAAACACCATATATTTT. Its translation: CASSLGSGNTIYF. The chain couples TRBV5-6 to TRBJ1-3; no reliable D call. V dropped 4 bases and J dropped 0 bases, with 5 bases sitting between them. In germline, CDR1 is SGHDT, CDR2 YYEEEE. The CDR3 length is 13 residues.

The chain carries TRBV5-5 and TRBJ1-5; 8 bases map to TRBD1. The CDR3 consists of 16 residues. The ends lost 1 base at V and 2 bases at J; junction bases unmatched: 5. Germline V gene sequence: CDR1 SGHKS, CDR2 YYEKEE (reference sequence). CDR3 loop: CASSLKPGQGNQPQHF. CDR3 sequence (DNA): TGTGCCAGCAGCTTGAAACCGGGACAGGGCAATCAGCCCCAGCATTTT.

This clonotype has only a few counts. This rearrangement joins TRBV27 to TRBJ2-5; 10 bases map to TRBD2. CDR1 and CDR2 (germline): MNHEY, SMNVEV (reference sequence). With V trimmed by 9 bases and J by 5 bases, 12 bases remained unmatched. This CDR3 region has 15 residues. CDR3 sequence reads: CARYTPGLANETQYF. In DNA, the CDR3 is TGTGCCAGGTACACCCCGGGACTAGCGAATGAGACCCAGTACTTC.

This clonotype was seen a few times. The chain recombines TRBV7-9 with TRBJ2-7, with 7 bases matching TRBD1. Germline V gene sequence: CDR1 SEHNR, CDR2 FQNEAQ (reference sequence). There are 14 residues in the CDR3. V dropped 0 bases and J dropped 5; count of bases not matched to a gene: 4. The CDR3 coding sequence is TGTGCCAGCAGCTTAGCAGGGACAGTGGACGAGCAGTACTTC. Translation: CASSLAGTVDEQYF.

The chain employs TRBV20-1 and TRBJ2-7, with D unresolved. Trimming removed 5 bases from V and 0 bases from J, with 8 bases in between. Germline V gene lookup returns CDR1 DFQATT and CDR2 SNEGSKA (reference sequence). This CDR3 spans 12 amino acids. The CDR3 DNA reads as TGCAGTGCTTCAGAGAGCTCCTACGAGCAGTACTTC. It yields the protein CSASESSYEQYF.

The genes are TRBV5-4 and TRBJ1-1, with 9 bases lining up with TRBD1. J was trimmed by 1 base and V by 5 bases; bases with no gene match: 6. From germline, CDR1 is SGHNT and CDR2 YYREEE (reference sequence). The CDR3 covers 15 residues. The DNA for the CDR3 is TGTGCCAGCAGACGGGACAGGGACTCGAACACTGAAGCTTTCTTT. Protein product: CASRRDRDSNTEAFF.

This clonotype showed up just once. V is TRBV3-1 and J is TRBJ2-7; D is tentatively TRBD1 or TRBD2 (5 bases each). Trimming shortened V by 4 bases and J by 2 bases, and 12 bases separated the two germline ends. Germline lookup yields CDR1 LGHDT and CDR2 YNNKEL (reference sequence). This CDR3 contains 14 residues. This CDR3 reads CASSRPGRPYEQYF. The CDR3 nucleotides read TGTGCCAGCAGCCGACCGGGACGGCCCTACGAGCAGTACTTC.

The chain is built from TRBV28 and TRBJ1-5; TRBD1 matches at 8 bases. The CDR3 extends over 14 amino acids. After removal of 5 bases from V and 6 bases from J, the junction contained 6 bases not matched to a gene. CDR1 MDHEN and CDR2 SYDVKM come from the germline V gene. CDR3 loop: CASSPGQGVQPQHF. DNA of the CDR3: TGTGCCAGCAGTCCCGGACAGGGTGTTCAGCCCCAGCATTTT.

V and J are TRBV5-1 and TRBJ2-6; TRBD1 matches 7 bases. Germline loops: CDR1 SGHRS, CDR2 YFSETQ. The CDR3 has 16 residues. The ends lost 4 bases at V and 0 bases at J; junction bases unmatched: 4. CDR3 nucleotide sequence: TGCGCCAGCAGCCCAGGACAGGCCTCTGGGGCCAACGTCCTGACTTTC. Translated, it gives CASSPGQASGANVLTF.

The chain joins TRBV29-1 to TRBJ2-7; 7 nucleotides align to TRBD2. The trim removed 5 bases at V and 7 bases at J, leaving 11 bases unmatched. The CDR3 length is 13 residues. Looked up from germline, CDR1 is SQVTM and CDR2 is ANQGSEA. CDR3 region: CSVLPAGKIEQYF. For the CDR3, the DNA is TGCAGCGTTTTACCAGCGGGGAAAATTGAGCAGTACTTC.

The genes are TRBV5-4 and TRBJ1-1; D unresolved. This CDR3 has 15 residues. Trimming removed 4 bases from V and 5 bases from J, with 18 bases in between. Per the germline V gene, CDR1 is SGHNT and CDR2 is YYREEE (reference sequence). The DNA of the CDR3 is TGTGCCAGCAGCGTAGGTGTGGGGAAATGGACTGAAGCTTTCTTT. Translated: CASSVGVGKWTEAFF.

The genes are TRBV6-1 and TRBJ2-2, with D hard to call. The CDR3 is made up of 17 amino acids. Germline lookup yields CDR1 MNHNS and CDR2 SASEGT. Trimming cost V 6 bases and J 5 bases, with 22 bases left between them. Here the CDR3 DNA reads TGTGCCAGCAGAAACAAACCGGCCCGAGGAAGGACCGGGGAGCTGTTTTTT. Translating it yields CASRNKPARGRTGELFF.

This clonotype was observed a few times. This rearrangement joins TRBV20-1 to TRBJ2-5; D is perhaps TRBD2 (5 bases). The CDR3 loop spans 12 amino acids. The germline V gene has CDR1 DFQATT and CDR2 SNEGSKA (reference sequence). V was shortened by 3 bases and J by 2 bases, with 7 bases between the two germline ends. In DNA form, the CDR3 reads TGCAGTGCTAGTAGGGAGCAAGAGACCCAGTACTTC. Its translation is CSASREQETQYF.

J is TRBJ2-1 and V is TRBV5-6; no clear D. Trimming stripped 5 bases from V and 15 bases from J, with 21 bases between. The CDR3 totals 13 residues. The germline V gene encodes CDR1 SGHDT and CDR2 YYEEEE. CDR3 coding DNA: TGTGCCAGCAGGCGAGACCCCAGCCGGAGTCTGTTCTTC. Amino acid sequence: CASRRDPSRSLFF.

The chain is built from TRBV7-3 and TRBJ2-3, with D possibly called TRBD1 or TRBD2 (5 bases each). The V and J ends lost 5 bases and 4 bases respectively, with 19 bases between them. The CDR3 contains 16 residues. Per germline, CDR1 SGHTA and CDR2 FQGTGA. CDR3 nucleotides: TGTGCCAGCAGCCCACCCCCGGGGCCTGGAGCAGATACGCAGTATTTT. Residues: CASSPPPGPGADTQYF. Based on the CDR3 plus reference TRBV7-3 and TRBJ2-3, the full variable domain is GAGVSQTPSNKVTEKGKYVELRCDPISGHTALYWYRQSLGQGPEFLIYFQGTGAADDSGLPNDRFFAVRPEGSVSTLKIQRTERGDSAVYLCASSPPPGPGADTQYFGPGTRLTVL.

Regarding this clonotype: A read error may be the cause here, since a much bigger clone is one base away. CDR3 bases: TGTGCCAGCAGTTCTACCGACACGAGGGGAGCTGAAGCTTTCTTT. It translates to CASSSTDTRGAEAFF. This rearrangement joins TRBV6-5 to TRBJ1-1, with a tentative D call TRBD1 (5 bases). V gave up 4 bases and J gave up 6 bases, with 18 bases separating them. This CDR3 spans 15 amino acids. Germline V lookup: CDR1 MNHEY, CDR2 SVGAGI.